The sample holds many counts of the clone carrying this T cell receptor (beta chain). The antigen is unknown. Researchers report isolating at least 6 million PBMCs per sample. These data come from a study of blood T cells in healthy people across ages. General study findings and limits: Both naive CD4+ cell counts and diversity were greater in long-lived donors than in aged donors.

The trim removed 4 bases at V and 0 bases at J, leaving 3 bases unmatched. CDR3 length: 14 residues. Germline V CDR1 and CDR2: SQVTM, ANQGSEA. Sample-barcoded 5' priming and a J-beta primer mix drove a second PCR of roughly 6 to 12 cycles. From the 5' RACE reads, TCRdb called clonotypes with MiXCR, one entry per CDR3 protein. This sample has more than 450,000 distinct CDR3 sequences; roughly a quarter occur once, and the top ten carry under 4.5%. This sample also appeared in a second study, on T cells of mothers and their children.

The chain recombines TRBV29-1 with TRBJ2-5; 9 bases agree with TRBD1. The sample taken for sequencing was blood. The TCR sequence derives from a boy between 2 and 10 years old in good health. CDR3 amino acids: CSVAGQGYQETQYF. CDR3 bases: TGCAGCGTTGCGGGACAGGGCTACCAAGAGACCCAGTACTTC.